The 29 T cell receptor beta chains reported below all come from one sample, sequenced in a study of T cell responses to AZD1222 COVID-19 vaccine. The repertoire was sequenced with immunoSEQ multiplex PCR; TCRdb's copy has only in-frame clones and lacks some. The sample holds tens of thousands of clones, about 92% seen once. This specimen was peripheral blood, taken 28 days after the second AZD1222 dose. The receptors were gathered from an adult who received the AZD1222 COVID-19 vaccine.

This rearrangement joins TRBV5-4 to TRBJ1-6; D may be TRBD1 (6 bases). The germline V gene encodes CDR1 SGHNT and CDR2 YYREEE (reference sequence). This CDR3 has 15 residues. With 0 bases removed from V and 10 bases from J, the gap between germline ends came to 14 bases. CDR3 DNA sequence: TGTGCCAGCAGCTTGGGACCAGGGGCTGGGTCACCCCTCCACTTT. The encoded protein is CASSLGPGAGSPLHF.

The chain couples TRBV13 to TRBJ2-7, with 15 bases aligning to TRBD2. This CDR3 is 14 amino acids long. V lost 5 bases, J lost 7 bases, and 3 bases stayed unmatched. Per germline, CDR1 PRHDT and CDR2 FYEKMQ (reference sequence). The DNA for the CDR3 is TGTGCCAGCAGCGGGACTAGCGGGGGGCGGGAGCAGTACTTC. Translating gives CASSGTSGGREQYF.

The rearrangement uses TRBV7-8 and TRBJ1-1; 7 bases map to TRBD1. Germline CDR1 is SGHVS and CDR2 is FQNEAQ. Unmatched junction bases numbered 9, after V lost 5 bases and J lost 3 bases. The CDR3 is made up of 15 amino acids. CDR3 protein: CASSPTDRAYTEAFF. The CDR3 DNA sequence: TGTGCCAGCAGCCCAACCGACAGGGCTTACACTGAAGCTTTCTTT.

The CDR3 loop is CASSPRTRGADTEAFF. DNA for the CDR3: TGCGCCAGCAGCCCGCGTACACGGGGGGCTGACACTGAAGCTTTCTTT. The chain combines TRBV5-1 with TRBJ1-1, with a weak D call TRBD1 (6 bases). The CDR3 loop spans 16 amino acids. V was pared by 4 bases and J by 3 bases, with 19 bases between. The germline V gene has CDR1 SGHRS and CDR2 YFSETQ.

This chain connects TRBV30 to TRBJ2-5; 7 bases match TRBD1. This CDR3 is built from 14 residues. V lost 3 bases and J lost 1; bases outside the gene matches: 5. From germline, CDR1 is GTSNPN and CDR2 SVGIG (reference sequence). The CDR3 loop is CAWSLDRVQETQYF. The CDR3, as DNA: TGTGCCTGGAGCCTAGACAGGGTCCAAGAGACCCAGTACTTC. Drawing the rest from reference TRBV30 and TRBJ2-5, the complete variable domain is SQTIHQWPATLVQPVGSPLSLECTVEGTSNPNLYWYRQAAGRGLQLLFYSVGIGQISSEVPQNLSASRPQDRQFILSSKKLLLSDSGFYLCAWSLDRVQETQYFGPGTRLLVL.

This chain joins TRBV6-6 and TRBJ1-1, with a weak D call TRBD1 (6 bases). Trimming took off 10 bases at V and 1 base at J, with 13 bases between the two ends. The germline CDR1 and CDR2 sequences are MNHNY and SVGAGI (reference sequence). This CDR3 contains 13 residues. CDR3 protein: CATAPTGNTEAFF. The CDR3 DNA is TGTGCCACCGCCCCGACAGGGAACACTGAAGCTTTCTTT.

The chain joins TRBV9 to TRBJ2-3; D remains unclear. Trimming left V 0 bases short and J 2 bases short, with 10 bases between. CDR3 length: 15 amino acids. From germline, CDR1 is SGDLS and CDR2 YYNGEE. The CDR3 reads CASSVEAHFTDTQYF. The CDR3 DNA follows: TGTGCCAGCAGCGTAGAAGCACACTTCACAGATACGCAGTATTTT.

On this clone itself: It differs at one base from a far larger clone, so likely a read error. J is TRBJ1-1 and V is TRBV3-1 (or the pseudogene TRBV3-2); D unclear. Trimming shortened V by 5 bases and J by 0 bases, and 1 base separated the two germline ends. Germline values: CDR1 LGHDT, CDR2 YNNKEL (reference sequence). CDR3 length equals 11 residues. The CDR3 here is CASSLNTEAFF. As DNA, the CDR3 is TGTGCCAGCAGCTTGAACACTGAAGCTTTCTTT.

This clone was observed a handful of times. The rearrangement uses TRBV9 and TRBJ2-1, with D tentatively TRBD1 (5 bases). CDR1 is SGDLS, CDR2 YYNGEE, per germline. Trimming took 4 bases from V and 4 from J, leaving 12 bases between them. The CDR3 contains 14 residues. The DNA of the CDR3 is TGTGCCAGCAGCCCTTTTAGACAGTACAATGAGCAGTTCTTC. The encoded protein is CASSPFRQYNEQFF.

This chain links TRBV7-9 with TRBJ2-1; D is ambiguous. V was clipped by 1 base and J by 8 bases, with 15 bases between them. CDR1 is SEHNR, CDR2 FQNEAQ, per germline (reference sequence). The CDR3 is 15 amino acids. CDR3 in amino acids: CASSLDLRSGDEQFF. For the CDR3, the DNA is TGTGCCAGCAGCTTAGATCTCAGGTCTGGCGATGAGCAGTTCTTC.

The chain uses TRBV19 and TRBJ2-6; unclear D gene. The CDR3 has 13 amino acids. The germline V gene encodes CDR1 LNHDA and CDR2 SQIVND (reference sequence). The germline V and J ends were trimmed by 8 bases and 2 bases, with 7 bases remaining between them. The CDR3 region has the DNA TGTGCCAGTCGAGTTACTGGGGCCAACGTCCTGACTTTC. It is translated as CASRVTGANVLTF.

This chain joins TRBV27 and TRBJ1-1; no clear D. The CDR3 is 15 amino acids. V was cut by 5 bases and J by 5 bases, with 18 bases left in between. Germline V lookup: CDR1 MNHEY, CDR2 SMNVEV (reference sequence). CDR3 sequence (DNA): TGTGCCAGCAGTCTCATCCGAGAGACGAGGACTGAAGCTTTCTTT. It translates to CASSLIRETRTEAFF.

The rearrangement joins TRBV6-2 or TRBV6-3 to TRBJ2-1; tentatively, D is TRBD2 (7 bases). The CDR3 consists of 14 residues. V was trimmed by 4 bases and J by 5 bases, leaving 12 bases between them. Germline assignment: CDR1 MNHEY and CDR2 SVGEGT. CDR3 sequence reads: CASSSAGANNEQFF. CDR3 in DNA: TGTGCCAGCAGTTCTGCGGGGGCCAACAATGAGCAGTTCTTC.

V usage is TRBV18 and J usage is TRBJ1-2, with D perhaps matching TRBD1 (5 bases). Germline V gene data show CDR1 as KGHSH and CDR2 as LQKENI. The CDR3 has 13 residues. V was pared by 5 bases and J by 4 bases, with 11 bases between. The CDR3 nucleotides read TGTGCCAGCTCAGAGACAGCCACCTATGGCTACACCTTC. It encodes CASSETATYGYTF.

J is TRBJ2-1 and V is TRBV3-1 (or the pseudogene TRBV3-2); no reliable D call. The germline CDR1 and CDR2 sequences are LGHDT and YNNKEL (reference sequence). The CDR3 loop spans 16 amino acids. V lost 1 base and J 0 bases, leaving 10 bases between the germline ends. CDR3 in amino acids: CASSQAFTSSYNEQFF. DNA of the CDR3: TGTGCCAGCAGCCAAGCATTTACGAGCTCCTACAATGAGCAGTTCTTC.

This chain links TRBV7-2 with TRBJ1-4, with D possibly matching TRBD1 (5 bases). V was clipped by 5 bases and J by 11 bases, with 12 bases between them. From germline, CDR1 is SGHTA and CDR2 FQGNSA. The CDR3 is 12 amino acids. CDR3 DNA: TGTGCCAGCAGCCCCGGGACCCTGAAACTGTTTTTT. It specifies CASSPGTLKLFF.

J is TRBJ2-7 and V is TRBV5-4; D is possibly TRBD2 (5 bases). V shed 4 bases and J shed 3 bases, with 20 bases lying between them. Germline V lookup: CDR1 SGHNT, CDR2 YYREEE (reference sequence). The CDR3 sequence is 16 residues long. CDR3 coding DNA: TGTGCCAGCAGCCTATCTCAGGCGGGCCCCGGCTACGAGCAGTACTTC. It translates to CASSLSQAGPGYEQYF.

The chain joins TRBV7-2 to TRBJ1-5, with D possibly being TRBD1 (6 bases). The V and J ends lost 2 bases and 7 bases respectively, with 12 bases between them. The CDR3 has 14 residues. The germline gives CDR1 SGHTA, CDR2 FQGNSA. Here the CDR3 reads CASSLLGGGQPQHF. As DNA, the CDR3 is TGTGCCAGCAGCTTACTAGGGGGAGGACAGCCCCAGCATTTT.

This clone was picked up many times. V usage is TRBV12-5 and J usage is TRBJ2-3; 10 positions agree with TRBD1. Germline CDR1 LGHNT, CDR2 FRNRAP. The CDR3 spans 18 residues. After removal of 3 bases from V and 1 base from J, the junction contained 10 bases not matched to a gene. CDR3 residues: CASGLGTGAYSGTDTQYF. The CDR3, as DNA: TGTGCTAGTGGTTTAGGGACAGGGGCCTATTCTGGCACAGATACGCAGTATTTT. Looking up the rest from reference TRBV12-5 and TRBJ2-3 gives the full variable domain: DARVTQTPRHKVTEMGQEVTMRCQPILGHNTVFWYRQTMMQGLELLAYFRNRAPLDDSGMPKDRFSAEMPDATLATLKIQPSEPRDSAVYFCASGLGTGAYSGTDTQYFGPGTRLTVL.

The V call is TRBV13, the J call TRBJ2-1, with 8 nucleotides matching TRBD2. CDR3 length equals 12 residues. CDR1 and CDR2 from the germline V gene are PRHDT and FYEKMQ (reference sequence). The junction had 7 bases not matched to a gene; V was cut back by 5 bases and J by 13 bases. CDR3 sequence reads: CASSRREGIQFF. In DNA form, the CDR3 reads TGTGCCAGCAGCCGACGGGAGGGGATACAGTTCTTC.

The chain carries TRBV6-2 or TRBV6-3 and TRBJ1-2; 9 bases match TRBD1. Looked up from germline, CDR1 is MNHEY and CDR2 is SVGEGT. V shed 6 bases, J shed 5 bases, and the junction held 13 bases outside the gene matches. This CDR3 comprises 16 residues. The DNA of the CDR3 is TGTGCCAGCAGCGCATCACAGGGGGCAATCGGTTATGGCTACACCTTC. It specifies CASSASQGAIGYGYTF.

V and J are TRBV4-2 and TRBJ2-2; the match to TRBD2 covers 11 bases. CDR1 LGHNA and CDR2 YNFKEQ come from the germline V gene. Trimming cost V 5 bases and J 6 bases; bases outside gene matches: 8. The CDR3 covers 16 residues. Written as DNA, the CDR3 is TGTGCCAGCAGCAACATAGCGGGGGGGCTTCCCGGGGAGCTGTTTTTT. Amino acids: CASSNIAGGLPGELFF.

The rearrangement links TRBV9 to TRBJ2-3, with D possibly TRBD1 on 5 matching bases. Per germline, CDR1 SGDLS and CDR2 YYNGEE. This CDR3 has 11 residues. V was cut by 3 bases and J by 10 bases, with 9 bases left in between. The CDR3 DNA sequence: TGTGCCAGCAGCGAGGGGTGGTCGCAGTATTTT. Its translation is CASSEGWSQYF. Together with reference TRBV9 and TRBJ2-3, the CDR3 gives the full variable domain: DSGVTQTPKHLITATGQRVTLRCSPRSGDLSVYWYQQSLDQGLQFLIQYYNGEERAKGNILERFSAQQFPDLHSELNLSSLELGDSALYFCASSEGWSQYFGPGTRLTVL.

The chain combines TRBV10-3 with TRBJ2-5, with 9 bases matching TRBD1. CDR1 is ENHRY and CDR2 is SYGVKD in the germline V gene. This CDR3 is 16 amino acids long. V trimming: 4 bases; J trimming: 5 bases; junction bases outside the gene matches: 11. CDR3 bases: TGTGCCATCAGTGGACCGGGACAGGGATCCCGGGAGACCCAGTACTTC. Translated, it gives CAISGPGQGSRETQYF.

CDR3 coding DNA: TGCGCCAGCAGTGAGAACAGGGCATCAAACATTCAGTACTTC. Residues: CASSENRASNIQYF. V gene TRBV10-1 combines with J gene TRBJ2-4; perhaps TRBD1 as D (6 bases). This CDR3 spans 14 amino acids. With 2 bases removed from V and 6 bases from J, the gap between germline ends came to 11 bases. CDR1 WNHNN and CDR2 SYGVQD come from the germline V gene (reference sequence).

The chain couples TRBV7-2 to TRBJ2-7; the D is unclear. The CDR3 totals 15 residues. V lost 1 base and J 2 bases, leaving 12 bases between the germline ends. Per germline, CDR1 SGHTA and CDR2 FQGNSA. The CDR3 sequence is CASSLVGTAPYEQYF. The CDR3 nucleotides read TGTGCCAGCAGCTTAGTAGGAACAGCCCCCTACGAGCAGTACTTC.

This CDR3 is CASSVGDISNQPQHF. The CDR3 DNA follows: TGTGCCAGCAGCGTTGGCGACATTAGCAATCAGCCCCAGCATTTT. The chain recombines TRBV5-8 with TRBJ1-5, with D unclear. The CDR3 consists of 15 residues. V was clipped by 4 bases and J by 0 bases, with 11 bases between them. Germline V gene data show CDR1 as SGHTS and CDR2 as YDEGEE.

The CDR3 here is CASSRPDGLNTEAFF. The CDR3 coding sequence is TGTGCCAGCAGCCGACCGGACGGCTTGAACACTGAAGCTTTCTTT. This chain uses TRBV3-1 (or the pseudogene TRBV3-2) with TRBJ1-1; D is unclear. The CDR3 runs 15 residues. Germline CDR1 is LGHDT and CDR2 is YNNKEL (reference sequence). V was cut by 4 bases and J by 0 bases, with 12 bases left in between.

The gene calls are TRBV6-5 and TRBJ2-7, with 11 bases aligning to TRBD1. The germline V gene has CDR1 MNHEY and CDR2 SVGAGI. With V trimmed by 6 bases and J by 6 bases, 4 bases remained unmatched. This CDR3 comprises 13 residues. Here the CDR3 reads CASSRTGGGEQYF. DNA for the CDR3: TGTGCCAGCAGCAGGACAGGGGGCGGCGAGCAGTACTTC.